The 13 T cell receptor beta chains below come from one sample, sequenced in a study of shared clonotypes between healthy human individuals. Method: immunoSEQ multiplex PCR; TCRdb's copy keeps in-frame clones and lacks some. The table records some 2.3 million clones, over 90% of them present only once. The sample consisted of naive CD4+ T cells from PBMCs. The subset is: CD45RA+ positively selected. All receptors come from a man between 18 and 35 years old in good health. Some clones in this sample may be carry-over from other donors' samples.

The gene calls are TRBV7-8 and TRBJ1-5, with TRBD1 as a possible D gene (5 bases). Trimming stripped 5 bases from V and 3 bases from J, with 14 bases between. In germline, CDR1 is SGHVS, CDR2 FQNEAQ. This CDR3 region has 15 residues. CDR3 DNA: TGTGCCAGCAGCAGACGGGACCCCTACAATCAGCCCCAGCATTTT. This gives the protein CASSRRDPYNQPQHF.

J is TRBJ2-6 and V is TRBV5-1; D unclear. Germline V gives CDR1 SGHRS, CDR2 YFSETQ. This CDR3 has 14 residues. Trimming shortened V by 5 bases and J by 1 base, and 7 bases separated the two germline ends. CDR3: CASRGTSGANVLTF. CDR3 sequence (DNA): TGCGCCAGCAGAGGAACATCTGGGGCCAACGTCCTGACTTTC. The full variable domain, with the rest looked up from reference TRBV5-1 and TRBJ2-6, is KAGVTQTPRYLIKTRGQQVTLSCSPISGHRSVSWYQQTPGQGLQFLFEYFSETQRNKGNFPGRFSGRQFSNSRSEMNVSTLELGDSALYLCASRGTSGANVLTFGAGSRLTVL.

This chain uses TRBV18 with TRBJ1-1; D not certain. CDR1 and CDR2 from the germline V gene are KGHSH and LQKENI. The CDR3 consists of 13 residues. Trimming left V 0 bases short and J 6 bases short, with 8 bases between. CDR3 nucleotides: TGTGCCAGCTCACCACCGTCCGTACCTGAAGCTTTCTTT. It yields the protein CASSPPSVPEAFF.

The rearrangement joins TRBV6-1 to TRBJ1-1; 9 bases are shared with TRBD1. V dropped 7 bases and J dropped 4; count of bases not matched to a gene: 7. This CDR3 contains 14 residues. Germline V gives CDR1 MNHNS, CDR2 SASEGT. This CDR3 reads CASKYRGLGTEAFF. CDR3 DNA sequence: TGTGCCAGCAAATACAGGGGGCTAGGCACTGAAGCTTTCTTT.

The chain couples TRBV7-9 to TRBJ1-2; no clear D gene. Between the trimmed V and J ends, which lost 2 bases and 0 bases, there was a span of 10 bases. The germline CDR1 and CDR2 sequences are SEHNR and FQNEAQ (reference sequence). The CDR3 covers 15 residues. CDR3 DNA sequence: TGTGCCAGCAGCTTATCCCCCGCAGCTAACTATGGCTACACCTTC. Amino acids: CASSLSPAANYGYTF.

V is TRBV7-9 and J is TRBJ2-7; 8 positions match TRBD2. The CDR3 sequence is 13 residues long. With V trimmed by 9 bases and J by 0 bases, 4 bases remained unmatched. Germline assignment: CDR1 SEHNR and CDR2 FQNEAQ (reference sequence). Written as DNA, the CDR3 is TGTGCCAGTCAGCGGGAGACCTCCTACGAGCAGTACTTC. It translates to CASQRETSYEQYF.

V and J are TRBV9 and TRBJ2-2; TRBD2 is a possible D gene (5 bases). Germline V gene sequence: CDR1 SGDLS, CDR2 YYNGEE. The CDR3 consists of 13 residues. Trimming left V 5 bases short and J 5 bases short, with 10 bases between. The CDR3 coding sequence is TGTGCCAGCAGAACGGGGAGAACCGGGGAGCTGTTTTTT. Its translation: CASRTGRTGELFF.

This chain connects TRBV28 to TRBJ2-7; unclear D gene. Germline V lookup: CDR1 MDHEN, CDR2 SYDVKM. V was pared by 3 bases and J by 5 bases, with 8 bases between. The CDR3 has 12 residues. The CDR3 protein is CASSLPTHEQYF. In DNA form, the CDR3 reads TGTGCCAGCAGTTTGCCAACACACGAGCAGTACTTC.

CDR3 sequence reads: CASSTQWTAGRGANVLTF. The CDR3 DNA sequence: TGTGCCAGCAGTACCCAATGGACAGCAGGTCGTGGGGCCAACGTCCTGACTTTC. The chain links TRBV7-9 to TRBJ2-6; D possibly corresponds to TRBD1 (6 bases). CDR3 length: 18 residues. Trimming removed 6 bases at V and 3 bases at J, with 21 bases between. Germline V CDR1 and CDR2: SEHNR, FQNEAQ (reference sequence).

This chain links TRBV10-3 with TRBJ2-1; 8 nucleotides match TRBD2. The germline gives CDR1 ENHRY, CDR2 SYGVKD. V shed 3 bases and J 1 base; nucleotides not matched to a gene: 5. The CDR3 length is 16 residues. CDR3 residues: CAISELAASSYNEQFF. The CDR3 DNA reads TGTGCCATCAGTGAACTAGCGGCGTCTTCCTACAATGAGCAGTTCTTC.

This chain links TRBV10-3 with TRBJ2-3; 8 bases align to TRBD1. Germline trimming cut 6 bases from V and 4 bases from J; bases unmatched to any gene: 6. Germline CDR1 is ENHRY and CDR2 is SYGVKD. The CDR3 runs to 14 residues. The CDR3 sequence: CAIRGTGAADTQYF. In DNA, the CDR3 is TGTGCCATCAGGGGGACAGGCGCAGCAGATACGCAGTATTTT.

The chain has TRBV5-8 and TRBJ2-7; 10 nucleotides line up with TRBD2. Germline V gives CDR1 SGHTS, CDR2 YDEGEE. The CDR3 covers 17 residues. The V gene end was trimmed by 1 base and the J gene end by 0 bases; junction bases not matched to a gene: 7. DNA of the CDR3: TGTGCCAGCAGCTTGCAGAGGACTAGCGGATACTCCTACGAGCAGTACTTC. It translates to CASSLQRTSGYSYEQYF.

In its sample, this clone was seen once. J is TRBJ1-2 and V is TRBV18; 8 bases line up with TRBD1. Germline V lookup: CDR1 KGHSH, CDR2 LQKENI. The CDR3 spans 16 residues. J was trimmed by 1 base and V by 4 bases; bases with no gene match: 8. CDR3 sequence (DNA): TGTGCCAGCTCACTAACAGGGGGAACCGATAACTATGGCTACACCTTC. Its protein is CASSLTGGTDNYGYTF. Supplemented by reference TRBV18 and TRBJ1-2, the full variable domain reads NAGVMQNPRHLVRRRGQEARLRCSPMKGHSHVYWYRQLPEEGLKFMVYLQKENIIDESGMPKERFSAEFPKEGPSILRIQQVVRGDSAAYFCASSLTGGTDNYGYTFGSGTRLTVV.